Reported below is one T cell receptor (beta chain). Its binding antigen is unknown. Per-nucleotide qualities are absent, and no much larger clonotype sits a single base away. The data were obtained in a study of vaccination and CD4 T cells after COVID-19 (dated by TCRdb to between 2021 and 2024). Looking at the study overall: Convalescent patients had a positive SARS-CoV-2 result on nasal swab PCR, and of these patients, several had mild disease and one had severe disease. The convalescent cohort comprised six males and four females, including two Hispanic individuals, seven Caucasians, two Asians and one multiracial person. Participants received two doses of either the Pfizer-BioNTech BNT162b2 vaccine (n=8) or the Moderna mRNA-1273 vaccine (n=2). Post-COVID blood samples from convalescent patients were collected a median of around 110 days after diagnosis, with a range of roughly 30 to 170 days. The time from the second vaccine dose to post-vaccine blood sampling had a median of approximately 72 days and ranged from about 12 to 250 days. Overlapping spike peptide pools from SARS-CoV-2 and from the common cold coronaviruses HCoV-NL63, HCoV-OC43 and HCoV-229E were used as culture stimuli. Control cultures received a CEFX viral epitope pool as the positive control, an HIV-1 Nef peptide pool as the negative control, or no peptide. In 10 COVID-19 convalescent patients and a few infection-naive healthy vaccine recipients, the spike-specific CD4+ TCR repertoire before mRNA vaccination was compared with the repertoire after mRNA vaccination.

Library preparation employed PCR. TCR sequencing of DNA from cultured CD4+ T cells used the Oncomine TCR Beta short-read assay at the Johns Hopkins FTIC core. Genomic DNA was extracted from the cultured CD4+ T cells with the QIAamp micro DNA kit. Oncomine TCR Beta libraries from cultured CD4+ T cells were pooled with unique dual indexes and sequenced on an Illumina iSeq 100. The study's own analysis went as follows. Non-productive sequences were filtered out, and CDR3s that did not start with C, did not end with F or W, or were shorter than 7 amino acids were discarded. Antigen-specific clonotypes were identified using the MANAFEST web application through comparison of peptide-stimulated wells with reference and other culture wells. An FDR below 0.05, an odds ratio above 5, and a productive frequency above 0.1% in at least two of three replicate wells were required for clones to be considered positive. A clonotype was classed as cross-reactive if the clonotype showed significant expansion both in SARS-CoV-2 spike wells and in at least one common cold coronavirus spike condition. CDR3 homology was assessed with Levenshtein distances (stringdist) and unrooted phylogenetic trees (ape) in R version 3.6.1. TCRdb trimmed public reads at Q25 via fastp, called clones via MiXCR and kept in-frame beta chains. Here each entry gathers all rows of one CDR3 protein and keeps the most common genes and DNA. Clone size and V and J calls follow TCRdb, not the original study. This sample comprises 26,000 or so distinct CDR3 sequences, about 46% of them detected only once. Of the sample, around 6.9% falls within the top ten clones.

The treatment or condition label, read with the paper, signifies: approximately 9-day PBMC culture with coronavirus spike peptide pools or control peptides (ViraFEST assay). The ViraFEST assay was used in the study, in which antigen-specific T cells were expanded with peptide pools and expanded clonotypes were subsequently identified by TCR sequencing. The convalescent patients' positive SARS-CoV-2 PCR tests were from March to December 2020, which was before the Alpha, Beta and Delta variants emerged in the United States. Each well held 1.5 million to 2.5 million PBMCs cultured with roughly 10 ug/ml peptide pools in IMDM containing 5% human AB serum and 8 to 10 IU/ml IL-2. On days 3 and 7, half of the culture medium was replaced with fresh IL-2-containing medium. After 10 to 11 days of culture, CD4+ T cells were isolated by negative selection with the EasySep CD4+ T cell isolation kit. PBMCs were separated from whole blood using Ficoll-Paque Plus gradient centrifugation and then either used fresh or cryopreserved at -140C. Triplicate wells were generally used for each culture condition.

Here is what the overall study found, with its caveats: Nearly all vaccine-specific clones in convalescent patients (304 of 307) were mono-reactive for SARS-CoV-2 spike rather than cross-reactive with common cold coronaviruses. The study included relatively few convalescent patients and did not analyze early timepoints after natural infection. In convalescent patients, a median around 84% of post-vaccine SARS-CoV-2-reactive clones were detected only after vaccination, and vaccine-specific priming was suggested by this finding. The median count of SARS-CoV-2-reactive clonotypes went up from 20 to 25 after infection to a few dozen after vaccination, although the change was not significant.

There are 14 amino acids in the CDR3, from cysteine to phenylalanine inclusive. The entry retains the CDR3 DNA only, 42 bases that are in frame from base 1. V was cut back by 8 bases and J by 1 base, leaving a gap of 11 bases between them. According to the germline V gene, CDR1 reads MDHEN and CDR2 reads SYDVKM. The chain is assembled from TRBV28 and TRBJ2-2; TRBD2 could be the D gene, as 5 bases match. Sequencing used CD4+ T cells from blood, cultured in vitro. This clonotype was obtained from a human donor who had recovered from COVID-19. DNA sequence: TGTGCCAGCCGAACGGCGGGGAACACCGGGGAGCTGTTTTTT. It translates as CASRTAGNTGELFF.